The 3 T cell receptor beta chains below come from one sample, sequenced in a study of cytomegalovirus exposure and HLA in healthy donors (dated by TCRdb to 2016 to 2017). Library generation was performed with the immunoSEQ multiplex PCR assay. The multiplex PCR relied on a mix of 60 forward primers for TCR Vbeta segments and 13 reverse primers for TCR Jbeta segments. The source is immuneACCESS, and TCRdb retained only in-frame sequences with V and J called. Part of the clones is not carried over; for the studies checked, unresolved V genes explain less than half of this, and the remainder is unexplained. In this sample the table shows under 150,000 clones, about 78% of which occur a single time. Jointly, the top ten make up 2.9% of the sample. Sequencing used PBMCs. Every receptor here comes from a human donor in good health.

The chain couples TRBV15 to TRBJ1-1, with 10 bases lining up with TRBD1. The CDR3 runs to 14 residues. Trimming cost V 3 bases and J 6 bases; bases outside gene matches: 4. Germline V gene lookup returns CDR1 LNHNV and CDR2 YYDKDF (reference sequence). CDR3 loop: CATSRRGQGAEAFF. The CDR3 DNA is TGTGCCACCAGCAGGCGCGGACAGGGGGCTGAAGCTTTCTTT.

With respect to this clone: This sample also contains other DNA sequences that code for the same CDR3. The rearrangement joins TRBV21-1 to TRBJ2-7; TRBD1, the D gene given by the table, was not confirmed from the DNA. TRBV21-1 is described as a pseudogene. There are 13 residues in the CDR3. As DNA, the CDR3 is TGCGCCAGCACCGAAGGGGCCGGCTACGAGCAGTACTTC. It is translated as CASTEGAGYEQYF.

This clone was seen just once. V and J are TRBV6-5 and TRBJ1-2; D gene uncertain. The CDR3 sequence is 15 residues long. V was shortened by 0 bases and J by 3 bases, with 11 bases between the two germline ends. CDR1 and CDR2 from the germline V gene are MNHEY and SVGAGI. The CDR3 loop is CASSYSGRSDYGYTF. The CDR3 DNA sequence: TGTGCCAGCAGTTACTCGGGCAGGTCGGACTATGGCTACACCTTC.